This TCR beta chain was sequenced in a study of neoadjuvant anti-PD-1 for oral cavity cancer. The CDR3 spans 12 residues. Trimming shortened V by 6 bases and J by 1 base, and 6 bases separated the two germline ends. The germline V gene has CDR1 MNHEY and CDR2 SMNVEV (reference sequence). Time point: after neoadjuvant nivolumab, at surgical resection. Patients had newly diagnosed, untreated stage II-IVA oral cavity squamous cell carcinoma. Blood cells were analyzed directly, without culture or expansion. The protocol was immunoSEQ multiplex PCR, while the TCRdb copy is restricted to in-frame clones and leaves out a portion. The profile shows about 42,000 clones, about three quarters of them singletons.

This sequence originates from a person aged 40 to 85 with oral cavity squamous cell carcinoma. V gene TRBV27 combines with J gene TRBJ1-1; D not resolved. This sample comprised PBMCs, obtained after nivolumab (anti-PD-1) treatment. In DNA, the CDR3 is TGTGCCAGCAGAACAGCGAACACTGAAGCTTTCTTT. The encoded protein is CASRTANTEAFF.